Shown below are 8 T cell receptor beta chains from a single sample sequenced in a study of CD8+CD57+ T cells in acquired aplastic anemia. The use of genomic DNA as template underpinned the TCR beta VDJ and CDR3 profiling. TCRdb reanalysed the reads using MiXCR and keeps one entry per CDR3 protein. The profile shows 400,000 to 500,000 distinct CDR3 sequences, around 68% of them singletons. The sample was sorted CD4+, CD8+, or CD8+CD57+ T cells (not recorded which) from PBMCs. Receptors were obtained from a human donor in good health, serving as a control.

This clonotype was counted ten times or more. V is TRBV20-1 and J is TRBJ1-2; unclear D gene. This CDR3 region has 10 residues. Trimming removed 4 bases from V and 1 base from J, with 1 base in between. Per the germline V gene, CDR1 is DFQATT and CDR2 is SNEGSKA (reference sequence). CDR3 loop: CSAINYGYTF. The CDR3 DNA follows: TGCAGTGCTATTAACTATGGCTACACCTTC.

This rearrangement joins TRBV7-2 to TRBJ2-1, with D maybe TRBD2 (6 bases). From germline, CDR1 is SGHTA and CDR2 FQGNSA. Trimming took 3 bases from V and 6 from J, leaving 24 bases between them. The CDR3 has 18 amino acids. As DNA, the CDR3 is TGTGCCAGCAGCTTGGATCGGGGCGGGGCCCAGTACTTCAATGAGCAGTTCTTC. The encoded protein is CASSLDRGGAQYFNEQFF.

This chain connects TRBV7-2 to TRBJ2-1; D perhaps matches TRBD2 (7 bases). V lost 5 bases and J 9 bases, leaving 23 bases between the germline ends. This CDR3 spans 16 amino acids. In germline, CDR1 is SGHTA, CDR2 FQGNSA. In nucleotides, the CDR3 is TGTGCCAGCAGCGTTGGGGGGGTTCCCCTACAGGGTGAGCAGTTCTTC. This encodes CASSVGGVPLQGEQFF.

About this clonotype itself: Here the CDR3 omits its conserved ending phenylalanine or tryptophan, so a read error is the likely source. The CDR3 DNA follows: TGTGCCAGCAGAATAGGGTTCTCCGGGGAGCTGTTTTCT. Its protein is CASRIGFSGELFS. V gene TRBV7-3 combines with J gene TRBJ2-2, with no clear D. The CDR3 sequence is 13 residues long. V was pared by 6 bases and J by 6 bases, with 11 bases between. Germline lookup yields CDR1 SGHTA and CDR2 FQGTGA.

Notes on this clonotype: At one end, the junction sequence differs from germline, possibly due to a read error. The rearrangement uses TRBV19 and TRBJ2-7, with 7 bases that match TRBD1. The CDR3 consists of 16 residues. From germline, CDR1 is LNHDA and CDR2 SQIVND (reference sequence). CDR3: CAGRDHYDRVPYEQYF. The CDR3 DNA is TGTGCCGGTAGGGACCATTACGACAGGGTCCCCTACGAGCAGTACTTC. The full variable domain, completed using reference TRBV19 and TRBJ2-7, is DGGITQSPKYLFRKEGQNVTLSCEQNLNHDAMYWYRQDPGQGLRLIYYSQIVNDFQKGDIAEGYSVSREKKESFPLTVTSAQKNPTAFYLCAGRDHYDRVPYEQYFGPGTRLTVT.

Points on this clonotype: At one end, the junction sequence differs from germline, possibly due to a read error. The chain is built from TRBV7-8 and TRBJ2-1, with a weak D call TRBD2 (6 bases). Per the germline V gene, CDR1 is SGHVS and CDR2 is FQNEAQ. The CDR3 length is 15 residues. The CDR3 sequence: CASSPLFGGSNEKFF. CDR3 DNA: TGTGCCAGCAGCCCACTCTTCGGGGGTTCGAATGAGAAGTTCTTC.

The V call is TRBV4-2, the J call TRBJ2-7; 14 bases line up with TRBD2. With 4 bases clipped from V and 3 bases from J, the junction kept 20 bases outside the gene matches. Germline values: CDR1 LGHNA, CDR2 YNFKEQ. The length of the CDR3 is 21 residues. CDR3 DNA sequence: TGTGCCAGCAGCCCGGCAACGCGGGACAGGAGACTAGCGGGAGGGAGCTACGAGCAGTACTTC. Protein: CASSPATRDRRLAGGSYEQYF.

The rearrangement uses TRBV12-3 or TRBV12-4 and TRBJ2-7; 7 bases are shared with TRBD1. Trimming took 8 bases from V and 4 from J; bases not matched to a gene: 11. CDR3 size: 14 residues. CDR3 in DNA: TGTGCCAGCGGGAAGGGGGCAGGCAGGTACGAGCAGTACTTC. It codes for CASGKGAGRYEQYF.